The clone carrying this T cell receptor beta chain was counted between two and nine times. The target antigen is unknown. Trimming took 0 bases from V and 7 from J; bases not matched to a gene: 9. Germline CDR1 and CDR2: SGHAT and FQNNGV. The CDR3 has 16 amino acids. Sequenced material consisted of expressed TCRB transcripts (all of the isolated RNA was reverse transcribed). Assay: immunoSEQ multiplex PCR; the TCRdb copy retains only in-frame clones and omits some. The sample has a few hundred thousand clones; 14% are singletons. The data were taken from a study of beta chain features in type 1 diabetes. Notes on the study in general: Shorter TCRB CDR3s, moderately but significantly so, marked every one of the four CD4+ subsets in Type 1 diabetes patients.

The V call is TRBV11-2, the J call TRBJ2-1, with 7 bases aligning to TRBD1. Sequenced input: naive CD4+ T cells from blood. The TCR was taken from a man in his thirties or forties with type 1 diabetes. CDR3 sequence reads: CASSLDGVPGGNEQFF. CDR3 DNA sequence: TGTGCCAGCAGCTTAGACGGGGTACCAGGGGGTAATGAGCAGTTCTTC.